The 30 T cell receptor beta chains reported below all come from one sample, sequenced in a study of blood T cells in healthy people across ages. PCR was performed a second time for roughly 7 to 12 cycles using a sample-barcoded 5' primer and a J-beta primer mix. MiXCR was run by TCRdb on the 5' RACE reads, yielding one entry per CDR3 protein. The repertoire holds approximately 800,000 distinct CDR3 sequences, with roughly 64% as singletons. The sequenced sample consisted of blood. These receptors were collected from a young man in good health.

The chain employs TRBV12-3 or TRBV12-4 and TRBJ2-3, with D tentatively TRBD2 (6 bases). The CDR3 has 16 residues. Trimming pared 3 bases from V and 3 bases from J, leaving 16 bases between. The CDR3 is CASSFWGGVGTDTQYF. The CDR3 bases are TGTGCCAGCAGTTTCTGGGGCGGGGTGGGAACAGATACGCAGTATTTT.

V and J are TRBV20-1 and TRBJ2-5; D uncertain. Germline-derived CDR1 and CDR2 are DFQATT and SNEGSKA (reference sequence). The CDR3 is 15 residues long. V lost 6 bases, J lost 2 bases, and 19 bases lay in between. CDR3 DNA: TGCAGTGCAAAGCCCCCGGTGGGGTCGCAAGAGACCCAGTACTTC. This sequence encodes CSAKPPVGSQETQYF.

The CDR3 spells CSVEEGDRVFSEQYF. Here the CDR3 DNA reads TGCAGCGTTGAAGAGGGGGACAGGGTCTTCTCCGAGCAGTACTTC. The chain carries TRBV29-1 and TRBJ2-7; 9 nucleotides match TRBD1. CDR1 is SQVTM, CDR2 ANQGSEA, per germline. This CDR3 region has 15 residues. With 0 bases clipped from V and 6 bases from J, the junction kept 9 bases outside the gene matches.

There are a few counts of this clonotype. This chain joins TRBV12-3 or TRBV12-4 and TRBJ2-3; 7 nucleotides match TRBD2. The CDR3 totals 15 residues. V was pared by 5 bases and J by 2 bases, with 7 bases of the junction left unmatched. In DNA form, the CDR3 reads TGTGCCAGCAGTCAGGCGGGACTAATCACAGATACGCAGTATTTT. This encodes CASSQAGLITDTQYF.

The chain links TRBV20-1 to TRBJ2-1; 11 bases line up with TRBD2. Losses at the gene ends were 3 bases for V and 4 bases for J; bases not matched to a gene: 8. Germline V CDR1 and CDR2: DFQATT, SNEGSKA (reference sequence). The CDR3 length is 16 residues. The CDR3: CSASGLAGGSYNEQFF. DNA for the CDR3: TGCAGTGCTAGTGGCCTAGCGGGGGGATCTTACAATGAGCAGTTCTTC.

The J gene is TRBJ2-2, the V gene TRBV10-3; 10 bases agree with TRBD1. The CDR3 is made up of 14 amino acids. V lost 6 bases and J lost 5; bases outside the gene matches: 3. Germline CDR1 and CDR2: ENHRY and SYGVKD. The CDR3 sequence is CAISRQGATGELFF. For the CDR3, the DNA is TGTGCCATCAGCCGACAGGGGGCTACCGGGGAGCTGTTTTTT.

The chain carries TRBV28 and TRBJ2-5; D gene ambiguous. Trimming stripped 4 bases from V and 0 bases from J, with 6 bases between. Germline loops: CDR1 MDHEN, CDR2 SYDVKM. The CDR3 extends over 13 amino acids. CDR3 bases: TGTGCCAGCAGTTCAGTGGACCAAGAGACCCAGTACTTC. Residues: CASSSVDQETQYF.

This chain links TRBV28 with TRBJ2-7; D gene unclear. This CDR3 has 14 amino acids. Germline V lookup: CDR1 MDHEN, CDR2 SYDVKM. The V end lost 5 bases, the J end lost 3 bases, and 14 bases lay between the germline ends. CDR3 nucleotides: TGTGCCAGCAGTCAGTTAAGGGTCAACTACGAGCAGTACTTC. It translates to CASSQLRVNYEQYF. The entire variable domain, with the rest obtained from reference TRBV28 and TRBJ2-7, is as follows: DVKVTQSSRYLVKRTGEKVFLECVQDMDHENMFWYRQDPGLGLRLIYFSYDVKMKEKGDIPEGYSVSREKKERFSLILESASTNQTSMYLCASSQLRVNYEQYFGPGTRLTVT.

The CDR3 DNA follows: TGTGCCAGCGGGGGGACAGGGGTCGTGGAGACCCAGTACTTC. Encoded protein: CASGGTGVVETQYF. The rearrangement uses TRBV28 and TRBJ2-5; 10 bases are shared with TRBD1. J lost 5 bases, V lost 8 bases, and 8 bases had no gene match. CDR3 length: 14 residues. Germline CDR1 reads MDHEN; CDR2 reads SYDVKM.

The sample holds a few counts of this clonotype. The V and J genes are TRBV12-3 or TRBV12-4 and TRBJ2-7; TRBD2 is a possible D gene (6 bases). CDR3 length equals 14 residues. V lost 7 bases to trimming and J lost 6 bases, with 19 bases between them. CDR3 loop: CASIGGARDGEQYF. In DNA, the CDR3 is TGTGCCAGCATAGGCGGGGCCCGGGATGGCGAGCAGTACTTC.

The J gene is TRBJ1-4, the V gene TRBV20-1, with 9 bases identical to TRBD1. The CDR3 contains 14 residues. V gave up 3 bases and J gave up 3 bases; unmatched junction bases: 2. Germline V gene data show CDR1 as DFQATT and CDR2 as SNEGSKA (reference sequence). For the CDR3, the DNA is TGCAGTGCTAGGGGGGACAGGGCTAATGAAAAACTGTTTTTT. Its protein product is CSARGDRANEKLFF.

Comment on this clonotype: Just one base apart from a much larger clone, this may be a read error. The chain employs TRBV2 and TRBJ2-7; tentative D call: TRBD1 (5 bases). Looked up from germline, CDR1 is SNHLY and CDR2 is FYNNEI. The V end was cut by 3 bases, the J end by 2 bases, with 5 bases between. The CDR3 has 12 residues. CDR3 coding DNA: TGTGCCAGCAGTGACAGGGCCTACGAGCAGTACTTC. Protein sequence: CASSDRAYEQYF.

This sequence joins TRBV6-5 and TRBJ1-4; maybe TRBD1 (5 bases). This CDR3 is built from 15 residues. V gave up 5 bases and J gave up 4 bases, with 14 bases separating them. CDR1 is MNHEY and CDR2 is SVGAGI in the germline V gene. The CDR3 DNA follows: TGTGCCAGCAGTCAAGCCCGGGGCCTTAATGAAAAACTGTTTTTT. Translating gives CASSQARGLNEKLFF.

The rearrangement links TRBV20-1 to TRBJ1-1; perhaps TRBD1 as D (6 bases). Between the trimmed V and J ends, which lost 1 base and 5 bases, there was a span of 11 bases. There are 13 residues in the CDR3. Germline V gene sequence: CDR1 DFQATT, CDR2 SNEGSKA (reference sequence). DNA of the CDR3: TGCAGTGCTAGAGTCAGGGGCTGGACTGAAGCTTTCTTT. It yields the protein CSARVRGWTEAFF.

The chain joins TRBV15 to TRBJ2-7; 7 nucleotides agree with TRBD1. This CDR3 comprises 15 residues. Germline CDR1 reads LNHNV; CDR2 reads YYDKDF (reference sequence). Unmatched junction bases numbered 5, after V lost 3 bases and J lost 0 bases. The CDR3, as DNA: TGTGCCACCAGCAGTGGACAGGCGCTCTCCTACGAGCAGTACTTC. Its protein is CATSSGQALSYEQYF. Full variable domain (rest looked up from reference TRBV15 and TRBJ2-7): DAMVIQNPRYQVTQFGKPVTLSCSQTLNHNVMYWYQQKSSQAPKLLFHYYDKDFNNEADTPDNFQSRRPNTSFCFLDIRSPGLGDTAMYLCATSSGQALSYEQYFGPGTRLTVT.

This clonotype was seen once. The J gene is TRBJ2-5, the V gene TRBV29-1, with D perhaps TRBD1 (6 bases). The tail of the sequence fits TRBJ2-7 better, so the J call may be wrong. Germline V gene lookup returns CDR1 SQVTM and CDR2 ANQGSEA. The CDR3 length is 13 residues. CDR3 loop: CSVEVPGVYEQYF. CDR3 DNA: TGCAGCGTTGAAGTCCCAGGGGTGTACGAGCAGTACTTC.

The gene calls are TRBV11-3 and TRBJ2-4; D gene unclear. This CDR3 has 14 residues. Germline V gene data show CDR1 as SGHNT and CDR2 as YENEEA. Trimming removed 4 bases at V and 6 bases at J, with 13 bases between. CDR3 nucleotide sequence: TGTGCCAGCAGCTCCCAGGTGGAACCAAACATTCAGTACTTC. Translated, it gives CASSSQVEPNIQYF.

This clonotype has only one observation. This chain joins TRBV19 and TRBJ2-1; D possibly uses TRBD1 or TRBD2 (5 bases each). The germline V gene encodes CDR1 LNHDA and CDR2 SQIVND (reference sequence). V dropped 10 bases and J dropped 6 bases, with 25 bases sitting between them. The CDR3 length is 16 residues. DNA of the CDR3: TGTGCCATCCGGGGCAGTGGGGCACAGGACTTCAATGAGCAGTTCTTC. It yields the protein CAIRGSGAQDFNEQFF. Based on the CDR3 plus reference TRBV19 and TRBJ2-1, the full variable domain is DGGITQSPKYLFRKEGQNVTLSCEQNLNHDAMYWYRQDPGQGLRLIYYSQIVNDFQKGDIAEGYSVSREKKESFPLTVTSAQKNPTAFYLCAIRGSGAQDFNEQFFGPGTRLTVL.

This clonotype was detected only a few times. The chain combines TRBV28 with TRBJ2-7; D remains ambiguous. The CDR3 spans 12 residues. The germline gives CDR1 MDHEN, CDR2 SYDVKM. V was trimmed by 3 bases and J by 9 bases, leaving 12 bases between them. DNA for the CDR3: TGTGCCAGCAGTTTGCCTCGTGCTCTGCAGTACTTC. Translation gives CASSLPRALQYF.

In DNA form, the CDR3 reads TGTGCCAGCAGTCCCTGGACAGGCACTGAAGCTTTCTTT. Amino acids: CASSPWTGTEAFF. This chain links TRBV12-3 or TRBV12-4 with TRBJ1-1; TRBD1 matches at 7 bases. J gave up 4 bases and V 5 bases, and 4 bases lay outside the gene matches. The CDR3 sequence is 13 residues long.

The V call is TRBV15, the J call TRBJ2-7, with TRBD2 as a possible D gene (5 bases). CDR3 size: 17 residues. Germline V CDR1 and CDR2: LNHNV, YYDKDF (reference sequence). The V and J ends lost 5 bases and 0 bases respectively, with 20 bases between them. CDR3 region: CATSVPGGRDNSYEQYF. The CDR3 DNA reads TGTGCCACCAGCGTACCTGGCGGTCGGGATAACTCCTACGAGCAGTACTTC.

V is TRBV6-2 or TRBV6-3 and J is TRBJ2-5, with 8 nucleotides matching TRBD2. The trim removed 2 bases at V and 8 bases at J, leaving 25 bases unmatched. CDR3 length: 20 residues. CDR1 is MNHEY, CDR2 SVGEGT, per germline. The CDR3 region has the DNA TGTGCCAGCAGTTACCCGATTTTTGGGCGCTTTGCGGGAGGAATTGGAACCCAGTACTTC. Translated, it gives CASSYPIFGRFAGGIGTQYF.

The rearrangement links TRBV7-2 to TRBJ2-7, with 9 bases fitting TRBD1. V trimming: 5 bases; J trimming: 5 bases; junction bases outside the gene matches: 7. This CDR3 has 14 residues. Germline V CDR1 and CDR2: SGHTA, FQGNSA. CDR3 coding DNA: TGTGCCAGCAGCAGAGGGACAGGGCGGAACGAGCAGTACTTC. Its protein is CASSRGTGRNEQYF.

With respect to this clonotype: The junction departs from the called germline gene at one end, perhaps through a read error. V is TRBV5-1 and J is TRBJ2-3, with D perhaps being TRBD1 or TRBD2 (5 bases each). The length of the CDR3 is 17 residues. Per the germline V gene, CDR1 is SGHRS and CDR2 is YFSETQ. The CDR3 sequence is CASSLGGHRSSTDTRYF. DNA for the CDR3: TGCGCCAGCAGCTTGGGAGGACATCGCTCTAGCACAGATACGCGGTATTTT.

J is TRBJ2-3 and V is TRBV7-2, with TRBD2 matching over 16 bases. CDR1 and CDR2 from the germline V gene are SGHTA and FQGNSA. The CDR3 extends over 16 amino acids. With V trimmed by 5 bases and J by 8 bases, 7 bases remained unmatched. The CDR3 DNA reads as TGTGCCAGCAGCCCGGGACTAGCGGGAGGGCTTGCTACGCAGTATTTT. Translation: CASSPGLAGGLATQYF.

The J gene is TRBJ2-7, the V gene TRBV29-1; a weak D match, TRBD1 (5 bases). With 1 base removed from V and 3 bases from J, the gap between germline ends came to 19 bases. The CDR3 has 16 residues. Germline V gene sequence: CDR1 SQVTM, CDR2 ANQGSEA. The CDR3 loop reads CSVEVETLERGYEQYF. CDR3 nucleotide sequence: TGCAGCGTTGAAGTCGAGACTCTCGAAAGGGGCTACGAGCAGTACTTC.

This chain joins TRBV9 and TRBJ2-5; D ambiguous. The J call may not be correct, given that the DNA end is closer to TRBJ2-7. The CDR3 runs 13 residues. Germline V lookup: CDR1 SGDLS, CDR2 YYNGEE. Written as DNA, the CDR3 is TGTGCCAGCAGCCCGAAGGATTCCCACGAGCAGTACTTC. Translating gives CASSPKDSHEQYF.

The chain couples TRBV7-2 to TRBJ2-3; possibly TRBD2 for D (7 bases). V shed 4 bases and J shed 2 bases, with 22 bases lying between them. Germline CDR1 SGHTA, CDR2 FQGNSA. This CDR3 spans 18 amino acids. The CDR3 loop reads CASSSQAGAWHFTDTQYF. The CDR3 coding sequence is TGTGCCAGCAGCTCACAGGCGGGGGCGTGGCACTTCACAGATACGCAGTATTTT.

The chain links TRBV5-1 to TRBJ2-1; 7 bases agree with TRBD1. Germline CDR1 reads SGHRS; CDR2 reads YFSETQ. J was trimmed by 5 bases and V by 2 bases; bases with no gene match: 7. The CDR3 length is 15 residues. The CDR3 loop reads CASSLEGAINNEQFF. The DNA for the CDR3 is TGCGCCAGCAGCTTAGAGGGGGCGATCAACAATGAGCAGTTCTTC. The full variable domain, rest sourced from reference TRBV5-1 and TRBJ2-1, is KAGVTQTPRYLIKTRGQQVTLSCSPISGHRSVSWYQQTPGQGLQFLFEYFSETQRNKGNFPGRFSGRQFSNSRSEMNVSTLELGDSALYLCASSLEGAINNEQFFGPGTRLTVL.

This clonotype has ten or more counts. The chain combines TRBV5-6 with TRBJ2-7; 9 bases fit TRBD2. The CDR3 is made up of 15 amino acids. Germline CDR1 is SGHDT and CDR2 is YYEEEE. The V gene end was trimmed by 4 bases and the J gene end by 7 bases; junction bases not matched to a gene: 12. DNA for the CDR3: TGTGCCAGCAGCGTCATCACTAGCGGGCGGAGTGAGCAGTACTTC. Protein: CASSVITSGRSEQYF.